This TCR beta chain was sequenced for a study of neurological immune-mediated disorders. About the research overall: Multiple sclerosis patients (n = 34) included roughly 30 with relapsing-remitting and 3 with secondary progressive disease.

TCRdb recomputed calls from the 5' RACE reads with MiXCR, one row per CDR3 protein. The sample consists of approximately 36,000 distinct CDR3 sequences, roughly 3.1% of them appearing once. In this sample, this clonotype turned up a few times. Its antigen is unidentified. This could be a read error, since a much larger clone is one nucleotide away. The CDR3 does not close with the conserved phenylalanine or tryptophan, likely indicating a read error. CDR3 length: 11 residues. J lost 11 bases, V lost 5 bases, and 3 bases had no gene match. Germline V gives CDR1 SGHTA, CDR2 FQGNSA. General study points: Phylogenetic grouping placed 18 of 34 multiple sclerosis patients' repertoires in one related-CDR3 cluster, a possible signature.

Time point denoted: longitudinal time-point 1 (baseline). This chain links TRBV7-2 with TRBJ2-4; the match to TRBD1 covers 7 bases. The receptor was derived from a woman in her sixties or seventies with multiple sclerosis. The sequencing input was PBMCs. The CDR3 sequence: CASSEGQVQYI. CDR3 DNA sequence: TGTGCCAGCAGCGAAGGACAGGTTCAGTACATC.